This TCR beta chain was sequenced during a study of regulatory dendritic cells for organ transplantation. The study, taken as a whole, reports: Memory CD8+ clonal expansion seemed more limited with regulatory than mature dendritic cells.

Sorted subsets were CFSE-labeled and cultured less than six days with allogeneic dendritic cells. CD4+ or CD8+ T cells were sorted as naive CD45RA+ or memory CD45RO+. In regard to this clone: The antigen is undetermined.

Sequencing used immunoSEQ multiplex PCR; TCRdb keeps in-frame clones, though not all of them. The sample lists some 18,000 clones; 70% to 85% were seen once. Sequenced input: memory CD4+ T cells from blood cultured with regulatory dendritic cells. Subset reported: CD45RO+ memory T cells. The receptor was derived from a human donor in good health.

The CDR3 region has the DNA TGTGCCGCGACTGGGGGAGGGAATGGCTACACCTTC. Protein sequence: CAATGGGNGYTF. This rearrangement joins TRBV30 to TRBJ1-2, with D possibly matching TRBD1 (5 bases). CDR1 is GTSNPN, CDR2 SVGIG, per germline (reference sequence). Trimming took 8 bases from V and 6 from J, leaving 16 bases between them. The CDR3 spans 12 residues.